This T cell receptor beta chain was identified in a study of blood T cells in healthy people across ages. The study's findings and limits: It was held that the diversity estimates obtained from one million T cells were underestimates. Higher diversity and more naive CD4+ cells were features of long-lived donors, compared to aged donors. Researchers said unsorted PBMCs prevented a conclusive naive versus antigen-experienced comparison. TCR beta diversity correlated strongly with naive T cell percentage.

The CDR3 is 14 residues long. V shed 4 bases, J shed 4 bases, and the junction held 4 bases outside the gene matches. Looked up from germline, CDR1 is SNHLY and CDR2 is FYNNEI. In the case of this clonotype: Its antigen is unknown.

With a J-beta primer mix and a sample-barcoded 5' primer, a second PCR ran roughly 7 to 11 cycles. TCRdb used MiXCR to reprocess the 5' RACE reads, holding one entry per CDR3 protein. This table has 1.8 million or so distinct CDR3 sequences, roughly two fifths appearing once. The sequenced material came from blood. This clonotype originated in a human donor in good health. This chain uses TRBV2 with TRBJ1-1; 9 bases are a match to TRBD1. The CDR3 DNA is TGTGCCAGCAGTGTAGGACAGGGGCGCACTGAAGCTTTCTTT. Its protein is CASSVGQGRTEAFF.